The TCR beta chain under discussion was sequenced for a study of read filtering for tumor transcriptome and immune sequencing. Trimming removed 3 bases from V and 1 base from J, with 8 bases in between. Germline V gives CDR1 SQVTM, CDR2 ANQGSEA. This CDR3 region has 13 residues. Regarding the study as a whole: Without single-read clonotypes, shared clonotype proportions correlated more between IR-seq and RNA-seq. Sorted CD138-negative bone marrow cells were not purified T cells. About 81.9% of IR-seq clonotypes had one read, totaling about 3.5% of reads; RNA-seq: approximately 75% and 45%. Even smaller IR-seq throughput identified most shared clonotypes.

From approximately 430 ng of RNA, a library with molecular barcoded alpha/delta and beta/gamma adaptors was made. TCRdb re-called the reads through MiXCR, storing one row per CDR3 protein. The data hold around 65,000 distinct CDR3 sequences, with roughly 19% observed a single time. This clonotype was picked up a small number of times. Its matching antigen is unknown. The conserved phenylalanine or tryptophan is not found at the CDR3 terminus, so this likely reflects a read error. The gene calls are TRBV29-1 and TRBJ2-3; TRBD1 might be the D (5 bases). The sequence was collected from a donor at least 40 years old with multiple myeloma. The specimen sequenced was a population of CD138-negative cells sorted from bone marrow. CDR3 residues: CSVDVGGTDTQYS. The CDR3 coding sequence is TGCAGCGTTGATGTAGGGGGCACAGATACGCAGTATTCT.